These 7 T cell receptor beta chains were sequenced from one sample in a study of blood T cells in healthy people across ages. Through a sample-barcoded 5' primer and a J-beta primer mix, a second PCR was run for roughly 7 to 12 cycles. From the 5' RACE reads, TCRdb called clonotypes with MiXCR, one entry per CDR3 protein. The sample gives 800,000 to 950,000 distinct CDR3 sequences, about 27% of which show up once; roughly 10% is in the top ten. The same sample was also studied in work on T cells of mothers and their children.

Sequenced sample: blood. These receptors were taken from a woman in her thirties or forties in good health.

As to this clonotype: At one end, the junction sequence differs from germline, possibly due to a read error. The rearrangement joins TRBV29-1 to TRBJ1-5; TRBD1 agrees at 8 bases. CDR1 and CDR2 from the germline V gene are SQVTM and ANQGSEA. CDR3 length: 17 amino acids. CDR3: CSVEGQGSYGSDQPQHF. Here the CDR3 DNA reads TGCAGCGTTGAAGGACAGGGGTCTTATGGTAGCGATCAGCCCCAGCATTTT. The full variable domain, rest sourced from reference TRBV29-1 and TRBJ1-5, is SAVISQKPSRDICQRGTSLTIQCQVDSQVTMMFWYRQQPGQSLTLIATANQGSEATYESGFVIDKFPISRPNLTFSTLTVSNMSPEDSSIYLCSVEGQGSYGSDQPQHFGDGTRLSIL.

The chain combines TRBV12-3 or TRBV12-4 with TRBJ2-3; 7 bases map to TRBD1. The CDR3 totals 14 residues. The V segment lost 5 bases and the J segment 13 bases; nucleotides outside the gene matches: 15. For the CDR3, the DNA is TGTGCCAGCAGTCGCCTAGTGGGGACAGATGCGGAGTATTTT. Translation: CASSRLVGTDAEYF.

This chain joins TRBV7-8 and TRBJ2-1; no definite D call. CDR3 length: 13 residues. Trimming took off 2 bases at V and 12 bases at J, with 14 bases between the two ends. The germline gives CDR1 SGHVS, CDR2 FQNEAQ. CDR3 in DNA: TGTGCCAGCAGCTTAAGTTTGGCACCCGGGCAGTTCTTC. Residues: CASSLSLAPGQFF.

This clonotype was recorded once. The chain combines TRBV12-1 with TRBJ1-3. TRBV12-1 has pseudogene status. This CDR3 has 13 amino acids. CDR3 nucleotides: TGTGCCAGCAGCTTGCGCAGGGGAAACACCATATATTTT. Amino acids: CASSLRRGNTIYF.

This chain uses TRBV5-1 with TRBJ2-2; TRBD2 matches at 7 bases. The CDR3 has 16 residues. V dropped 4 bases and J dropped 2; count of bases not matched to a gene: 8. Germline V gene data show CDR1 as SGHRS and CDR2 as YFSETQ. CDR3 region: CASSPLTSLNTGELFF. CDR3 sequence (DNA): TGCGCCAGCAGCCCCCTGACTAGCCTTAACACCGGGGAGCTGTTTTTT.

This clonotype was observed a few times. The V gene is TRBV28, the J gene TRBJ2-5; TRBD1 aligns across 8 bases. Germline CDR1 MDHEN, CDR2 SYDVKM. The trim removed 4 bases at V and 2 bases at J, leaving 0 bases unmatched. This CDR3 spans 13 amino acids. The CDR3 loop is CASSYRGQETQYF. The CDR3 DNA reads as TGTGCCAGCAGTTACAGGGGGCAAGAGACCCAGTACTTC.

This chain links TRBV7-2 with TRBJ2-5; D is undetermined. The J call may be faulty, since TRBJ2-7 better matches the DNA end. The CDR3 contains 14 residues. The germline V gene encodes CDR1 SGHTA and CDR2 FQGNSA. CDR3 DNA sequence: TGTGCCAGCAGCCCACAGCAGGCAGACTACGAGCAGTACTTC. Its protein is CASSPQQADYEQYF.